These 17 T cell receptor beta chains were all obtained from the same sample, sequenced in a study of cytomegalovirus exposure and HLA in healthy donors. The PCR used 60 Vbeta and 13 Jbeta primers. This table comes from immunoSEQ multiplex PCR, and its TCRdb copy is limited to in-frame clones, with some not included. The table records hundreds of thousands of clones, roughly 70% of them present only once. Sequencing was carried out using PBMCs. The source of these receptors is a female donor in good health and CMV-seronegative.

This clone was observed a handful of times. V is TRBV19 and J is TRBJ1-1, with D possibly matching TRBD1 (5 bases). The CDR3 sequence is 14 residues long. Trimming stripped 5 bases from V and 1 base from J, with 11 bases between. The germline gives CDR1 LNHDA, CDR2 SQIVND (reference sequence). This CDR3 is CASSRQQTNTEAFF. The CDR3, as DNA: TGTGCCAGTAGTCGACAGCAGACGAACACTGAAGCTTTCTTT.

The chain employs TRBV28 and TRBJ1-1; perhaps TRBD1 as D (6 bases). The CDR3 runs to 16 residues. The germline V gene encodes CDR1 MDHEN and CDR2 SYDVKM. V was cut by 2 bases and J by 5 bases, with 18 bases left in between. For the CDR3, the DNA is TGTGCCAGCAGTTTAAGGGCAGGGGTGAGGGGGACTGAAGCTTTCTTT. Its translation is CASSLRAGVRGTEAFF.

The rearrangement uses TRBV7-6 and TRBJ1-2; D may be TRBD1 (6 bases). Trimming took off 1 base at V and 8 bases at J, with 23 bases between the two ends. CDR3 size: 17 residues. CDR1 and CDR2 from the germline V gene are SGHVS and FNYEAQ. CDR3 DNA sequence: TGTGCCAGCAGCTTAGACTTACGAGGGGGGGCGCAGAGGGGCTACACCTTC. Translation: CASSLDLRGGAQRGYTF.

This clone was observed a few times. The CDR3 protein is CASSQDYPPSYYNEQFF. The DNA of the CDR3 is TGTGCCAGCAGCCAAGACTATCCACCGAGCTATTACAATGAGCAGTTCTTC. The chain carries TRBV4-2 and TRBJ2-1, with D uncertain. Trimming removed 0 bases from V and 4 bases from J, with 16 bases in between. Germline V gene data show CDR1 as LGHNA and CDR2 as YNFKEQ. The CDR3 spans 17 residues.

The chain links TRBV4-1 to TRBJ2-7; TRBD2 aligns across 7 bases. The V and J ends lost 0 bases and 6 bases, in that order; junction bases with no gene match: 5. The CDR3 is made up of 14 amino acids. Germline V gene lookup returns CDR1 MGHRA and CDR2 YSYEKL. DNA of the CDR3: TGCGCCAGCAGCCAAGATATTGGGGGGGGCGAGCAGTACTTC. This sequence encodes CASSQDIGGGEQYF.

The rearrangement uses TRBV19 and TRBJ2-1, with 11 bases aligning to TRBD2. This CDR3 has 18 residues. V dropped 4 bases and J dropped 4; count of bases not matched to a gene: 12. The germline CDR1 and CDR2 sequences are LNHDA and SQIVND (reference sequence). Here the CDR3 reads CASSKLAGVKARYNEQFF. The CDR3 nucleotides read TGTGCCAGTAGTAAACTAGCGGGAGTCAAGGCCCGGTACAATGAGCAGTTCTTC.

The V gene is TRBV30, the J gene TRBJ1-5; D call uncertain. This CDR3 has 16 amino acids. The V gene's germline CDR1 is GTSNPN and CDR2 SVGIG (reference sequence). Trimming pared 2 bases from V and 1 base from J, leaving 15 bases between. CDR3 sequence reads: CAWSPSWRRSNQPQHF. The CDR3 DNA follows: TGTGCCTGGAGTCCCTCGTGGCGCAGGAGCAATCAGCCCCAGCATTTT.

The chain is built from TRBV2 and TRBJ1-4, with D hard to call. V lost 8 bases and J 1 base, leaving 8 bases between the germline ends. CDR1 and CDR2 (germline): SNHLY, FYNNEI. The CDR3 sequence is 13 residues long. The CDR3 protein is CASEGRTNEKLFF. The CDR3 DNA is TGTGCCAGCGAGGGCAGAACTAATGAAAAACTGTTTTTT.

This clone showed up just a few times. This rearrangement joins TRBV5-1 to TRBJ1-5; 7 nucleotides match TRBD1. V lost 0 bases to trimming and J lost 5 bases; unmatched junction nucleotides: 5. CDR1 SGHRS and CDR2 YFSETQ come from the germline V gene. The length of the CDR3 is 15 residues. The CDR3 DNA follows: TGCGCCAGCAGCTTGGGCGGGGACAGCTATCAGCCCCAGCATTTT. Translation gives CASSLGGDSYQPQHF.

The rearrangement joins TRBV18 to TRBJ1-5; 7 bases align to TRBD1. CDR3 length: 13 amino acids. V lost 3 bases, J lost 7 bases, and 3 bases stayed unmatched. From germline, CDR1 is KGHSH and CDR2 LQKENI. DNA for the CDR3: TGTGCCAGCTCACCTGGACAGGCACAGCCCCAGCATTTT. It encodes CASSPGQAQPQHF.

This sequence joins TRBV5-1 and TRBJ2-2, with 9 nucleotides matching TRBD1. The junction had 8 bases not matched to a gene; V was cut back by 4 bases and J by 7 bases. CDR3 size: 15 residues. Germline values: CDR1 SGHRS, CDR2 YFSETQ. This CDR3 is CASSTGQGKGGELFF. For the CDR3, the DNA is TGCGCCAGCAGCACCGGACAGGGGAAGGGCGGGGAGCTGTTTTTT.

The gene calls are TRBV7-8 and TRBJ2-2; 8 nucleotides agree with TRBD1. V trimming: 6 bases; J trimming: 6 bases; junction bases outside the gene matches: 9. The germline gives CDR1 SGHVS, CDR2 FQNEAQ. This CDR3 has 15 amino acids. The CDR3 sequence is CASSPLGTGAGELFF. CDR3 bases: TGTGCCAGCAGTCCCCTCGGGACAGGCGCCGGGGAGCTGTTTTTT.

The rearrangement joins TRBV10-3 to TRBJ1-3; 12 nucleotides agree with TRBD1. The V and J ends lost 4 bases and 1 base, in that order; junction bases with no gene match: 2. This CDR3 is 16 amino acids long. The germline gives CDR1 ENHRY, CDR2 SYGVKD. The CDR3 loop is CAISAGQGASGNTIYF. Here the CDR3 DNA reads TGTGCCATCAGTGCGGGACAGGGGGCTTCTGGAAACACCATATATTTT.

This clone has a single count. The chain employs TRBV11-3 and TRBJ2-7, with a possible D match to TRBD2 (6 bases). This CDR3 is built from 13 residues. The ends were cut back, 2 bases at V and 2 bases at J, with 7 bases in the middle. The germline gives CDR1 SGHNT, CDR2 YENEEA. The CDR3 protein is CASSLPGAYEQYF. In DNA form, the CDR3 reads TGTGCCAGCAGCTTACCGGGGGCCTACGAGCAGTACTTC.

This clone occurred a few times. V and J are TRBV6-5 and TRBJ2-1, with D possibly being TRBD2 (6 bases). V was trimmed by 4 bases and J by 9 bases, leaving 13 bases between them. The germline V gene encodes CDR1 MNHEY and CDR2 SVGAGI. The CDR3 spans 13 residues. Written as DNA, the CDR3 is TGTGCCAGCAGTTTCCCCGGGGGTGGTGAGCAGTTCTTC. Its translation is CASSFPGGGEQFF.

This CDR3 reads CASSLQLAGGTDTQYF. The CDR3 DNA reads TGCGCCAGCAGCTTGCAGTTAGCGGGAGGCACAGATACGCAGTATTTT. The rearrangement joins TRBV5-1 to TRBJ2-3, with 9 bases identical to TRBD2. The CDR3 length is 16 residues. The V and J ends lost 1 base and 1 base, in that order; junction bases with no gene match: 4. Germline loops: CDR1 SGHRS, CDR2 YFSETQ.

CDR3 nucleotides: TGTGCCAGCAGTGATAGTAGCGGGAGGCCCCAGTACTTC. This codes for CASSDSSGRPQYF. V usage is TRBV6-4 and J usage is TRBJ2-5; TRBD2 matches 10 bases. The CDR3 sequence is 13 residues long. The germline gives CDR1 MRHNA, CDR2 SNTAGT. Losses at the gene ends were 3 bases for V and 9 bases for J; bases not matched to a gene: 4.